A single sample is the source of the 10 T cell receptor beta chains below, sequenced in a study of shared clonotypes between healthy human individuals. The assay was immunoSEQ multiplex PCR, and TCRdb's table has in-frame clones only and misses some. Of just over 2,000,000 clones listed, 95% were seen once; the top ten hold more than 0.1%. Input material: naive CD4+ T cells sorted from blood. As to subset: CD45RA+ positively selected. Receptors originate from a man in his late teens or twenties in good health.

This chain links TRBV29-1 with TRBJ2-3; D uncertain. This CDR3 is built from 11 residues. Trimming took off 4 bases at V and 6 bases at J, with 8 bases between the two ends. Germline V gene sequence: CDR1 SQVTM, CDR2 ANQGSEA. The CDR3 DNA is TGCAGCGTTGTTTCCGGTGATACGCAGTATTTT. It encodes CSVVSGDTQYF.

The chain recombines TRBV19 with TRBJ1-3; D is ambiguous. In germline, CDR1 is LNHDA, CDR2 SQIVND (reference sequence). The CDR3 is 13 amino acids. V lost 3 bases, J lost 2 bases, and 5 bases lay in between. For the CDR3, the DNA is TGTGCCAGTAGTATTTTCACTGGAAACACCATATATTTT. It encodes CASSIFTGNTIYF.

The chain couples TRBV28 to TRBJ1-1; D is perhaps TRBD1 (5 bases). The V gene's germline CDR1 is MDHEN and CDR2 SYDVKM. The CDR3 is 15 residues long. The V end was cut by 6 bases, the J end by 0 bases, with 14 bases between. CDR3 nucleotide sequence: TGTGCCAGCAGCGCAGTGTGGGGCATGAACACTGAAGCTTTCTTT. It is translated as CASSAVWGMNTEAFF.

This chain links TRBV5-1 with TRBJ1-3; TRBD1 aligns across 10 bases. CDR1 is SGHRS and CDR2 is YFSETQ in the germline V gene. Trimming cost V 3 bases and J 2 bases; bases outside gene matches: 2. This CDR3 has 15 amino acids. CDR3 nucleotides: TGCGCCAGCAGCTCGACAGGGGGCACTGGAAACACCATATATTTT. Translated: CASSSTGGTGNTIYF.

A note on this clone: The sample has other DNA sequences that encode this CDR3 too. The CDR3 loop reads CASSSRLNTEAFF. The CDR3 DNA sequence: TGTGCCAGCAGCTCGCGATTGAACACTGAAGCTTTCTTT. The chain has TRBV7-2 and TRBJ1-1; D gene uncertain. The CDR3 has 13 residues. V lost 4 bases and J lost 0, with 6 bases in between. Germline V gene data show CDR1 as SGHTA and CDR2 as FQGNSA.

V usage is TRBV2 and J usage is TRBJ1-5; TRBD1 matches 8 bases. Germline assignment: CDR1 SNHLY and CDR2 FYNNEI. The length of the CDR3 is 13 residues. The trim removed 3 bases at V and 5 bases at J, leaving 0 bases unmatched. CDR3 loop: CASSDRGHQPQHF. As DNA, the CDR3 is TGTGCCAGCAGTGACAGGGGGCATCAGCCCCAGCATTTT.

The rearrangement joins TRBV28 to TRBJ1-2; no firm D call. Trimming took off 1 base at V and 9 bases at J, with 15 bases between the two ends. Germline CDR1 is MDHEN and CDR2 is SYDVKM. This CDR3 contains 14 residues. The CDR3 reads CASSLSQSTGRYTF. For the CDR3, the DNA is TGTGCCAGCAGTTTATCGCAGAGCACGGGTCGCTACACCTTC.

Points on this clone: Other DNA sequences in the sample encode the same CDR3. The gene calls are TRBV7-2 and TRBJ2-7; 9 positions agree with TRBD2. Germline loops: CDR1 SGHTA, CDR2 FQGNSA. The CDR3 is made up of 15 amino acids. The J segment lost 1 base and the V segment lost 3 bases, leaving 4 bases of the junction unmatched. CDR3 sequence: CASSFEAGGSYEQYF. The CDR3 DNA follows: TGTGCCAGCAGCTTCGAGGCGGGAGGGTCCTACGAGCAGTACTTC.

The chain uses TRBV7-2 and TRBJ2-5; D is possibly TRBD2 (5 bases). CDR1 is SGHTA and CDR2 is FQGNSA in the germline V gene. The CDR3 runs to 14 residues. The V end was cut by 5 bases, the J end by 5 bases, with 15 bases between. The CDR3 protein is CASSPAAQRETQYF. For the CDR3, the DNA is TGTGCCAGCAGCCCAGCGGCTCAGAGGGAGACCCAGTACTTC. Complete variable domain (other parts from reference TRBV7-2 and TRBJ2-5): GAGVSQSPSNKVTEKGKDVELRCDPISGHTALYWYRQSLGQGLEFLIYFQGNSAPDKSGLPSDRFSAERTGGSVSTLTIQRTQQEDSAVYLCASSPAAQRETQYFGPGTRLLVL.

The rearrangement uses TRBV5-4 and TRBJ1-1; 9 bases match TRBD1. The germline V gene has CDR1 SGHNT and CDR2 YYREEE (reference sequence). The CDR3 sequence is 13 residues long. Trimming removed 4 bases from V and 7 bases from J; junction bases left unmatched: 5. CDR3 nucleotides: TGTGCCAGCAGCGCAAGGACAGGGGTTGAAGCTTTCTTT. It is translated as CASSARTGVEAFF. Looking up the rest from reference TRBV5-4 and TRBJ1-1 gives the full variable domain: ETGVTQSPTHLIKTRGQQVTLRCSSQSGHNTVSWYQQALGQGPQFIFQYYREEENGRGNFPPRFSGLQFPNYSSELNVNALELDDSALYLCASSARTGVEAFFGQGTRLTVV.